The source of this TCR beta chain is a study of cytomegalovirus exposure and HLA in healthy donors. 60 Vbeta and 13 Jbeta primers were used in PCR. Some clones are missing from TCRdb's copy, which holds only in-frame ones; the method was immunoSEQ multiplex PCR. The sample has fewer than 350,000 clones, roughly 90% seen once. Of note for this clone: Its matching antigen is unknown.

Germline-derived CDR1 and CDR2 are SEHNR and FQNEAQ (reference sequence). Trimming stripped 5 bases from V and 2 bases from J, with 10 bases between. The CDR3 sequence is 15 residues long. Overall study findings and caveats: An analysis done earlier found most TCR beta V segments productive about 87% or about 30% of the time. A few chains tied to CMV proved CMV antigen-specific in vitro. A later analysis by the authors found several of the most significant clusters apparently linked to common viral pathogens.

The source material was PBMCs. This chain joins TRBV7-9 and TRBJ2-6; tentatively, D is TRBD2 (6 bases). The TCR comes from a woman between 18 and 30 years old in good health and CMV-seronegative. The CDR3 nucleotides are TGTGCCAGCAGCCTGGGGGGTCCTGGGGCCAACGTCCTGACTTTC. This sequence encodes CASSLGGPGANVLTF.